A single sample gave rise to the 22 T cell receptor beta chains below, sequenced in a study of cytomegalovirus exposure and HLA in healthy donors. PCR used 60 Vbeta primers and 13 Jbeta primers. TCRdb's copy holds only in-frame clones and misses some; the assay was immunoSEQ multiplex PCR. The table lists more than 100,000 clones, over 50% of them singletons. Material: PBMCs. These receptors were collected from a middle-aged woman in good health and CMV-seropositive.

The chain recombines TRBV14 with TRBJ2-1, with D possibly TRBD2 on 5 matching bases. Germline CDR1 SGHDN, CDR2 FVKESK. The CDR3 runs 15 residues. The ends were cut back, 1 base at V and 4 bases at J, with 11 bases in the middle. CDR3 residues: CASSQAGSNYNEQFF. The CDR3 DNA reads TGTGCCAGCAGCCAAGCGGGGTCAAATTACAATGAGCAGTTCTTC.

V usage is TRBV28 and J usage is TRBJ1-5; D is perhaps TRBD1 (6 bases). Deletions cut 3 bases from V and 6 bases from J, with 12 bases between. CDR3 size: 14 residues. Germline lookup yields CDR1 MDHEN and CDR2 SYDVKM. The CDR3 is CASSFPGGAQPQHF. CDR3 in DNA: TGTGCCAGCAGTTTCCCGGGGGGGGCTCAGCCCCAGCATTTT.

The CDR3: CAWSVLGGITGNTIYF. The DNA for the CDR3 is TGTGCCTGGAGTGTACTCGGGGGTATTACTGGAAACACCATATATTTT. V and J are TRBV30 and TRBJ1-3, with a tentative D call TRBD1 (5 bases). The germline V gene has CDR1 GTSNPN and CDR2 SVGIG (reference sequence). Deletions cut 0 bases from V and 2 bases from J, with 14 bases between. The CDR3 is made up of 16 amino acids.

The chain has TRBV15 and TRBJ2-5; TRBD2 matches at 8 bases. The J call may be faulty, since TRBJ2-7 better matches the DNA end. Germline V gene sequence: CDR1 LNHNV, CDR2 YYDKDF (reference sequence). The CDR3 extends over 15 amino acids. DNA of the CDR3: TGTGCCACCAGCAGAGGGCGGGGGGCATCCTACGAGCAGTACTTC. It codes for CATSRGRGASYEQYF.

The rearrangement uses TRBV4-1 and TRBJ2-7; 12 nucleotides align to TRBD2. Trimming took 4 bases from V and 2 from J; bases not matched to a gene: 12. The CDR3 has 18 amino acids. In germline, CDR1 is MGHRA, CDR2 YSYEKL. As DNA, the CDR3 is TGCGCCAGCAGCCCCTTAACACTAGCGGGAGGCTCACCCTACGAGCAGTACTTC. Protein: CASSPLTLAGGSPYEQYF.

This chain links TRBV28 with TRBJ1-2; no clear D. The CDR3 is 13 residues long. V was shortened by 6 bases and J by 4 bases, with 12 bases between the two germline ends. CDR1 is MDHEN, CDR2 SYDVKM, per germline. The CDR3 region has the DNA TGTGCCAGCAGCTCACATCTTGTCTATGGCTACACCTTC. Residues: CASSSHLVYGYTF.

The V call is TRBV7-2, the J call TRBJ2-2, with D possibly matching TRBD1 (6 bases). This CDR3 region has 14 residues. V lost 5 bases and J 7 bases, leaving 14 bases between the germline ends. The germline CDR1 and CDR2 sequences are SGHTA and FQGNSA. In DNA form, the CDR3 reads TGTGCCAGCAGCCCCTCAGGGGTTGGCGGGGAGCTGTTTTTT. Encoded protein: CASSPSGVGGELFF.

The genes are TRBV2 and TRBJ1-1; a weak D match, TRBD1 (5 bases). Germline values: CDR1 SNHLY, CDR2 FYNNEI. This CDR3 has 15 residues. The V and J ends lost 5 bases and 1 base respectively, with 14 bases between them. CDR3 coding DNA: TGTGCCAGCAGTCTGGAGGGCAGGGAGAACACTGAAGCTTTCTTT. It codes for CASSLEGRENTEAFF.

Only a few counts were recorded for this clone. The chain joins TRBV5-1 to TRBJ2-7, with D maybe TRBD1 (6 bases). CDR3 size: 14 residues. Germline CDR1 reads SGHRS; CDR2 reads YFSETQ. Trimming stripped 1 base from V and 8 bases from J, with 16 bases between. The CDR3: CASSLQGQRGQQYF. CDR3 nucleotide sequence: TGCGCCAGCAGCTTGCAGGGGCAGCGAGGACAGCAGTACTTC. Drawing the rest from reference TRBV5-1 and TRBJ2-7, the complete variable domain is KAGVTQTPRYLIKTRGQQVTLSCSPISGHRSVSWYQQTPGQGLQFLFEYFSETQRNKGNFPGRFSGRQFSNSRSEMNVSTLELGDSALYLCASSLQGQRGQQYFGPGTRLTVT.

The V call is TRBV4-1, the J call TRBJ2-3, with D tentatively TRBD2 (5 bases). Germline V gene data show CDR1 as MGHRA and CDR2 as YSYEKL. This CDR3 has 14 residues. V was trimmed by 1 base and J by 1 base, leaving 6 bases between them. CDR3 in DNA: TGCGCCAGCAGCCAAGTCGGGGGCACAGATACGCAGTATTTT. Translating gives CASSQVGGTDTQYF.

This clone was counted a few times. The DNA for the CDR3 is TGTGCCAGCAGCGTCCTAAGCTCAGATACGCAGTATTTT. Protein sequence: CASSVLSSDTQYF. The chain has TRBV9 and TRBJ2-3; D not certain. The CDR3 is 13 amino acids. Trimming stripped 2 bases from V and 4 bases from J, with 8 bases between. The V gene's germline CDR1 is SGDLS and CDR2 YYNGEE.

The chain employs TRBV15 and TRBJ2-5; 9 bases are shared with TRBD2. Germline loops: CDR1 LNHNV, CDR2 YYDKDF (reference sequence). The CDR3 spans 15 residues. V was pared by 0 bases and J by 9 bases, with 8 bases of the junction left unmatched. Here the CDR3 reads CATSRDRDSGSSQYF. The CDR3 DNA sequence: TGTGCCACCAGCAGAGACCGGGATAGCGGGAGTTCCCAGTACTTC.

The chain links TRBV10-3 to TRBJ1-3, with 7 bases aligning to TRBD1. CDR1 ENHRY and CDR2 SYGVKD come from the germline V gene. The CDR3 is 15 amino acids. V was pared by 3 bases and J by 3 bases, with 5 bases of the junction left unmatched. CDR3 coding DNA: TGTGCCATCAGTGATATGACAGGGAATGGAAACACCATATATTTT. This gives the protein CAISDMTGNGNTIYF.

V usage is TRBV30 and J usage is TRBJ1-1; TRBD1 matches at 7 bases. Trimming cost V 2 bases and J 1 base; bases outside gene matches: 1. Germline-derived CDR1 and CDR2 are GTSNPN and SVGIG (reference sequence). This CDR3 comprises 13 residues. CDR3 region: CAWSRQGNTEAFF. CDR3 DNA: TGTGCCTGGAGTAGACAGGGGAACACTGAAGCTTTCTTT.

The rearrangement joins TRBV2 to TRBJ1-1; D is unresolved. Trimming pared 7 bases from V and 6 bases from J, leaving 18 bases between. This CDR3 spans 14 amino acids. Germline V CDR1 and CDR2: SNHLY, FYNNEI. The chain's CDR3 is CASIPIEGFAEAFF. The CDR3 nucleotides are TGTGCCAGCATCCCTATCGAGGGTTTCGCTGAAGCTTTCTTT.

The CDR3 protein is CASSDSGEDEQYF. The CDR3 coding sequence is TGTGCCAGCAGCGACAGCGGGGAGGACGAGCAGTACTTC. This chain connects TRBV9 to TRBJ2-7; TRBD2 matches at 7 bases. This CDR3 contains 13 residues. CDR1 is SGDLS, CDR2 YYNGEE, per germline. The junction had 5 bases not matched to a gene; V was cut back by 3 bases and J by 5 bases.

This chain links TRBV28 with TRBJ2-1; no clear D. The CDR3 consists of 15 residues. Trimming took 4 bases from V and 5 from J, leaving 15 bases between them. Germline V CDR1 and CDR2: MDHEN, SYDVKM. CDR3 sequence (DNA): TGTGCCAGCAGTTCCCCACCGGGTCTCGACAATGAGCAGTTCTTC. Amino acids: CASSSPPGLDNEQFF.

This chain uses TRBV5-6 with TRBJ1-6; TRBD1 might be the D (5 bases). Per the germline V gene, CDR1 is SGHDT and CDR2 is YYEEEE. The CDR3 loop spans 15 amino acids. With 1 base removed from V and 7 bases from J, the gap between germline ends came to 12 bases. The chain's CDR3 is CASSLSQGGNSPLHF. The CDR3 DNA is TGTGCCAGCAGCTTGTCGCAGGGAGGGAATTCACCCCTCCACTTT.

The chain links TRBV30 to TRBJ2-1; possible D gene TRBD1, 5 bases. Trimming pared 0 bases from V and 1 base from J, leaving 16 bases between. This CDR3 comprises 17 residues. CDR1 and CDR2 (germline): GTSNPN, SVGIG (reference sequence). The chain's CDR3 is CAWSVILGQGSYNEQFF. DNA for the CDR3: TGTGCCTGGAGTGTAATTCTTGGGCAGGGTTCCTACAATGAGCAGTTCTTC.

Remarks on this clone: At one end the junction does not follow the germline gene, possibly because of a read error. The chain carries TRBV19 and TRBJ1-2; D possibly corresponds to TRBD1 (6 bases). The CDR3 runs 12 residues. The germline gives CDR1 LNHDA, CDR2 SQIVND (reference sequence). CDR3 in amino acids: CASSQGIHGYPF. CDR3 in DNA: TGTGCCAGTAGTCAGGGGATTCATGGCTACCCCTTC.

This clone came up a few times. The chain is built from TRBV5-1 and TRBJ1-5, with D uncertain. V was cut by 1 base and J by 5 bases, with 7 bases left in between. In germline, CDR1 is SGHRS, CDR2 YFSETQ. There are 13 residues in the CDR3. The CDR3 here is CASSLYGDQPQHF. Written as DNA, the CDR3 is TGCGCCAGCAGCTTGTACGGGGATCAGCCCCAGCATTTT.

For the CDR3, the DNA is TGTGCCACAAGCCTGGGCAGACGAACTAATGAAAAACTGTTTTTT. It translates to CATSLGRRTNEKLFF. The rearrangement joins TRBV15 to TRBJ1-4; no firm D call. V lost 9 bases, J lost 1 base, and 15 bases lay in between. The germline gives CDR1 LNHNV, CDR2 YYDKDF (reference sequence). The CDR3 contains 15 residues.